This TCR beta chain emerged from a study of identical twins. Study-level points and caveats: Without tracking the same donors, conclusions rested on cross-sectional statistical analysis. Insertions were fewer in abundant cord blood beta clonotypes, whereas memory repertoires showed none of this pattern. Modelling underestimated the level of out-of-frame TCR alpha sharing observed in monozygotic twins.

This clonotype was picked up many times. Its target is unknown. The V and J ends lost 0 bases and 2 bases, in that order; junction bases with no gene match: 14. The CDR3 has 22 amino acids. Germline lookup yields CDR1 LGHNA and CDR2 YNFKEQ. With template switching, a universal primer site was added, and the cDNA carried unique molecular identifiers. Using its own MiXCR run on the 5' RACE reads, TCRdb lists one record per CDR3 protein. This sample yields about 690,000 distinct CDR3 sequences, of which around 6.1% are seen a single time; approximately 2% belongs to the top ten. The TCR originated in a man between 18 and 29 years old in good health. The sequenced sample consisted of naive T cells sorted from blood. The chain has TRBV4-2 and TRBJ2-3, with TRBD2 identical over 16 bases. The CDR3 protein is CASSQDNIGGLAGGRNTDTQYF. CDR3 DNA: TGTGCCAGCAGCCAAGACAACATCGGGGGACTAGCGGGAGGGAGGAACACAGATACGCAGTATTTT.